The 20 T cell receptor beta chains listed next were all sequenced from one sample in a study of shared T cell receptors in the human thymus. Sequencing used immunoSEQ multiplex PCR; TCRdb keeps in-frame clones, though not all of them. The repertoire includes 540,000 or so clones, roughly 74% of them detected once, and about 0.013% sits in the top ten. This same sample was also part of a study on human thymus T cells.

Source material: thymocytes. These receptors were collected from a boy under two years old with a congenital heart defect.

The V and J genes are TRBV29-1 and TRBJ1-3, with D possibly being TRBD1 (5 bases). V lost 4 bases, J lost 3 bases, and 19 bases lay in between. Germline CDR1 is SQVTM and CDR2 is ANQGSEA. The CDR3 consists of 16 residues. The CDR3 spells CSVGGRGKGNGNTIYF. As DNA, the CDR3 is TGCAGCGTTGGTGGGAGGGGAAAGGGCAATGGAAACACCATATATTTT.

This chain links TRBV4-3 with TRBJ2-7, with D perhaps matching TRBD2 (5 bases). The CDR3 runs 15 residues. Germline-derived CDR1 and CDR2 are LGHNA and YSLEER. The V end lost 3 bases, the J end lost 4 bases, and 16 bases lay between the germline ends. CDR3 in amino acids: CASSHRGPSGYEQYF. The CDR3 DNA reads as TGCGCCAGCAGCCACCGAGGGCCGTCCGGATACGAGCAGTACTTC.

The rearrangement joins TRBV7-2 to TRBJ2-2; 10 bases match TRBD2. Germline CDR1 SGHTA, CDR2 FQGNSA. The CDR3 is made up of 15 amino acids. V shed 8 bases and J 3 bases; nucleotides not matched to a gene: 6. CDR3 in DNA: TGTGCCAGCTTCTCACTAGCGGGGCACACCGGGGAGCTGTTTTTT. It specifies CASFSLAGHTGELFF. Full variable domain (rest looked up from reference TRBV7-2 and TRBJ2-2): GAGVSQSPSNKVTEKGKDVELRCDPISGHTALYWYRQSLGQGLEFLIYFQGNSAPDKSGLPSDRFSAERTGGSVSTLTIQRTQQEDSAVYLCASFSLAGHTGELFFGEGSRLTVL.

The genes are TRBV5-1 and TRBJ2-7; 13 bases are a match to TRBD2. The CDR3 length is 17 residues. Germline CDR1 is SGHRS and CDR2 is YFSETQ. V was clipped by 4 bases and J by 3 bases; unmatched bases: 10. CDR3 nucleotide sequence: TGCGCCAGCAGCGAGGTTGGGAGACTAGCGGGAGGCTACGAGCAGTACTTC. Translated, it gives CASSEVGRLAGGYEQYF.

V and J are TRBV6-1 and TRBJ1-3; D ambiguous. The CDR3 contains 16 residues. V lost 0 bases, J lost 0 bases, and 9 bases lay in between. CDR1 is MNHNS, CDR2 SASEGT, per germline. The CDR3 spells CASSEAAGSSGNTIYF. The CDR3 nucleotides read TGTGCCAGCAGTGAAGCGGCGGGGAGCTCTGGAAACACCATATATTTT.

J is TRBJ1-1 and V is TRBV7-3; 9 bases map to TRBD1. The CDR3 is 15 amino acids. Germline values: CDR1 SGHTA, CDR2 FQGTGA. V lost 4 bases and J lost 3; bases outside the gene matches: 6. CDR3 sequence reads: CASSCGTGIDTEAFF. CDR3 in DNA: TGTGCCAGCAGCTGTGGGACAGGGATAGACACTGAAGCTTTCTTT. The full variable domain, rest sourced from reference TRBV7-3 and TRBJ1-1, is GAGVSQTPSNKVTEKGKYVELRCDPISGHTALYWYRQSLGQGPEFLIYFQGTGAADDSGLPNDRFFAVRPEGSVSTLKIQRTERGDSAVYLCASSCGTGIDTEAFFGQGTRLTVV.

The chain employs TRBV28 and TRBJ2-7; tentative D call: TRBD2 (6 bases). In germline, CDR1 is MDHEN, CDR2 SYDVKM. Trimming stripped 7 bases from V and 2 bases from J, with 15 bases between. The length of the CDR3 is 14 residues. The DNA for the CDR3 is TGTGCCAGCACCCCGGGAGACGGGACCTACGAGCAGTACTTC. It translates to CASTPGDGTYEQYF.

As concerns this clone: Different DNA sequences within this sample yield the same CDR3. The chain carries TRBV19 and TRBJ2-7; 11 bases match TRBD2. The V and J ends lost 5 bases and 1 base, in that order; junction bases with no gene match: 4. From germline, CDR1 is LNHDA and CDR2 SQIVND (reference sequence). This CDR3 has 15 amino acids. CDR3 sequence (DNA): TGTGCCAGTAGTCTTACTAGCGGGAGATCCTACGAGCAGTACTTC. As protein: CASSLTSGRSYEQYF.

The V call is TRBV30, the J call TRBJ2-1, with TRBD2 matching 7 bases. CDR1 and CDR2 from the germline V gene are GTSNPN and SVGIG (reference sequence). The V gene end was trimmed by 3 bases and the J gene end by 5 bases; junction bases not matched to a gene: 13. CDR3 length equals 16 residues. The CDR3 is CAWSLHRLADNNEQFF. In DNA form, the CDR3 reads TGTGCCTGGAGCCTTCATAGGCTAGCGGACAACAATGAGCAGTTCTTC.

The chain has TRBV27 and TRBJ1-4, with D hard to call. CDR3 length: 17 amino acids. Looked up from germline, CDR1 is MNHEY and CDR2 is SMNVEV (reference sequence). V gave up 3 bases and J gave up 0 bases, with 14 bases separating them. The CDR3: CASSFLREAPTNEKLFF. In DNA, the CDR3 is TGTGCCAGCAGTTTCCTGAGGGAGGCGCCAACTAATGAAAAACTGTTTTTT.

The chain combines TRBV5-6 with TRBJ1-2; 7 positions agree with TRBD1. CDR1 is SGHDT and CDR2 is YYEEEE in the germline V gene. Unmatched junction bases numbered 7, after V lost 2 bases and J lost 6 bases. CDR3 length equals 14 residues. For the CDR3, the DNA is TGTGCCAGCAGCTTTACAGGGGTAAGAGATGGCTACACCTTC. This gives the protein CASSFTGVRDGYTF. Full variable domain (outside the CDR3, taken from reference TRBV5-6 and TRBJ1-2): DAGVTQSPTHLIKTRGQQVTLRCSPKSGHDTVSWYQQALGQGPQFIFQYYEEEERQRGNFPDRFSGHQFPNYSSELNVNALLLGDSALYLCASSFTGVRDGYTFGSGTRLTVV.

This chain connects TRBV4-1 to TRBJ2-7, with D possibly being TRBD1 (5 bases). The CDR3 sequence is 14 residues long. The V gene's germline CDR1 is MGHRA and CDR2 YSYEKL. Trimming pared 5 bases from V and 5 bases from J, leaving 16 bases between. The CDR3 nucleotides read TGCGCCAGCAGCTACCGACAGAAGGGCCACGAGCAGTACTTC. Protein: CASSYRQKGHEQYF.

There are a few counts of this clone. The V gene is TRBV28, the J gene TRBJ2-3; 7 bases map to TRBD2. Losses at the gene ends were 6 bases for V and 4 bases for J; bases not matched to a gene: 16. CDR3 length: 17 amino acids. Germline values: CDR1 MDHEN, CDR2 SYDVKM. The CDR3 nucleotides read TGTGCCAGCAGCCGACCGCGGGCGGGGGAGGAAGCAGATACGCAGTATTTT. Translation: CASSRPRAGEEADTQYF.

This clone was detected only a few times. The rearrangement links TRBV5-5 to TRBJ2-7; D is ambiguous. From germline, CDR1 is SGHKS and CDR2 YYEKEE (reference sequence). The V end lost 4 bases, the J end lost 0 bases, and 17 bases lay between the germline ends. The CDR3 sequence is 16 residues long. CDR3 sequence (DNA): TGTGCCAGCAGCACTCCCAGCGACCTAAGCTCCTACGAGCAGTACTTC. Its protein product is CASSTPSDLSSYEQYF.

The V and J genes are TRBV5-6 and TRBJ2-5, with 8 bases aligning to TRBD1. J gave up 5 bases and V 1 base, and 7 bases lay outside the gene matches. Germline V lookup: CDR1 SGHDT, CDR2 YYEEEE. The CDR3 spans 15 residues. For the CDR3, the DNA is TGTGCCAGCAGCTTGCAGGGGGCGAGGGGTGAGACCCAGTACTTC. This codes for CASSLQGARGETQYF. Complete variable domain (other parts from reference TRBV5-6 and TRBJ2-5): DAGVTQSPTHLIKTRGQQVTLRCSPKSGHDTVSWYQQALGQGPQFIFQYYEEEERQRGNFPDRFSGHQFPNYSSELNVNALLLGDSALYLCASSLQGARGETQYFGPGTRLLVL.

V is TRBV6-1 and J is TRBJ2-5; TRBD2 matches 7 bases. From germline, CDR1 is MNHNS and CDR2 SASEGT. J gave up 5 bases and V 2 bases, and 11 bases lay outside the gene matches. The length of the CDR3 is 16 residues. The CDR3 spells CASSERRGGGGETQYF. Written as DNA, the CDR3 is TGTGCCAGCAGTGAACGGAGAGGTGGGGGAGGGGAGACCCAGTACTTC.

The J gene is TRBJ2-3, the V gene TRBV9; D is perhaps TRBD2 (6 bases). Germline-derived CDR1 and CDR2 are SGDLS and YYNGEE. The CDR3 contains 15 residues. Deletions cut 0 bases from V and 3 bases from J, with 11 bases between. The DNA of the CDR3 is TGTGCCAGCAGCGTAGCAGCGGGTCCAACAGATACGCAGTATTTT. This translates into CASSVAAGPTDTQYF.

Details on this clone: This sample includes further DNA sequences coding for the same CDR3. The gene calls are TRBV11-3 and TRBJ2-7, with TRBD2 identical over 9 bases. Trimming removed 1 base from V and 0 bases from J; junction bases left unmatched: 1. The CDR3 spans 15 residues. Germline lookup yields CDR1 SGHNT and CDR2 YENEEA. The CDR3 bases are TGTGCCAGCAGCTTAGTTAGCGGGAGCTCCTACGAGCAGTACTTC. This codes for CASSLVSGSSYEQYF.

This rearrangement joins TRBV4-1 to TRBJ2-1; 9 nucleotides line up with TRBD1. Trimming took 3 bases from V and 0 from J; bases not matched to a gene: 18. This CDR3 spans 21 amino acids. CDR1 and CDR2 from the germline V gene are MGHRA and YSYEKL. CDR3 loop: CASSHSTDRGWEGSSYNEQFF. DNA of the CDR3: TGCGCCAGCAGCCACTCGACCGACAGGGGGTGGGAGGGAAGCTCCTACAATGAGCAGTTCTTC.

Remarks on this clone: This CDR3 is also generated by other DNA sequences in the sample. Written as DNA, the CDR3 is TGTGCCAGCAGTTTCAGGCAGGGAGGTACTGAAGCTTTCTTT. Its protein is CASSFRQGGTEAFF. V and J are TRBV28 and TRBJ1-1, with D possibly matching TRBD1 (5 bases). Germline assignment: CDR1 MDHEN and CDR2 SYDVKM. This CDR3 spans 14 amino acids. Trimming pared 3 bases from V and 5 bases from J, leaving 13 bases between.